Below are 18 T cell receptor beta chains sequenced from a single sample in a study of T cell repertoires in cytomegalovirus infection. Each CDR3 protein gets one entry after TCRdb re-called the reads with MiXCR. The table includes around 540,000 distinct CDR3 sequences, 33% detected once. For these receptors, no antigen is known. This material consisted of cultured PBMCs, taken from culture after CMV antigen stimulation. The receptors come from a human donor in good health (CMV status not recorded). Some clones in this sample may be carry-over from other donors' samples.

The chain links TRBV19 to TRBJ2-1; 9 bases align to TRBD2. V lost 9 bases, J lost 6 bases, and 6 bases stayed unmatched. Germline values: CDR1 LNHDA, CDR2 SQIVND (reference sequence). The length of the CDR3 is 13 residues. The CDR3 loop reads CASGLAHVNEQFF. The CDR3 DNA follows: TGTGCCAGCGGACTAGCGCACGTCAATGAGCAGTTCTTC.

The rearrangement uses TRBV6-4 and TRBJ2-1; 10 bases are a match to TRBD2. This CDR3 comprises 14 residues. V was pared by 4 bases and J by 7 bases, with 4 bases of the junction left unmatched. Germline assignment: CDR1 MRHNA and CDR2 SNTAGT. The CDR3 coding sequence is TGTGCCAGCAGTGGCCTAGCGGGAGAGAATGAGCAGTTCTTC. The encoded protein is CASSGLAGENEQFF.

CDR3 nucleotides: TGTGCCAGCAGTTTAGCGGCAGGGGGCGGGAGGCGAAACACCTTC. This codes for CASSLAAGGGRRNTF. The chain joins TRBV12-3 or TRBV12-4 to TRBJ1-2; 8 bases are a match to TRBD1. With 0 bases clipped from V and 12 bases from J, the junction kept 12 bases outside the gene matches. This CDR3 has 15 residues.

This chain uses TRBV7-2 with TRBJ2-5; a possible D gene is TRBD2 (5 bases). Looked up from germline, CDR1 is SGHTA and CDR2 is FQGNSA. Deletions cut 4 bases from V and 0 bases from J, with 9 bases between. The CDR3 covers 14 residues. CDR3 in amino acids: CASSYGLNQETQYF. The CDR3 DNA reads TGTGCCAGCAGCTACGGACTCAACCAAGAGACCCAGTACTTC.

CDR3 sequence: CASSQARTSSAYEQYF. The CDR3 bases are TGCGCCAGCAGCCAGGCAAGGACTAGCAGTGCCTACGAGCAGTACTTC. V and J are TRBV4-1 and TRBJ2-7; 8 bases are a match to TRBD2. The CDR3 runs 16 residues. The germline gives CDR1 MGHRA, CDR2 YSYEKL. The J segment lost 2 bases and the V segment lost 3 bases, leaving 9 bases of the junction unmatched.

As DNA, the CDR3 is TGTGCTAGTGGTTTGGTACCCGGAGCTACGCAGTATTTT. Translated: CASGLVPGATQYF. The chain joins TRBV12-5 to TRBJ2-3, with D uncertain. V lost 0 bases and J lost 8, with 9 bases in between. Germline assignment: CDR1 LGHNT and CDR2 FRNRAP. CDR3 length: 13 residues.

In its sample, this clonotype was seen a few times. The V gene is TRBV10-2, the J gene TRBJ2-3; D might be TRBD2 (6 bases). The V end was cut by 0 bases, the J end by 10 bases, with 17 bases between. Germline values: CDR1 WSHSY, CDR2 SAAADI. This CDR3 has 15 amino acids. The CDR3 sequence is CASSESNAGLGPQYF. The CDR3 bases are TGCGCCAGCAGTGAGTCTAACGCGGGACTCGGGCCGCAGTATTTT.

This clonotype was recorded once. The chain joins TRBV20-1 to TRBJ2-3, with D possibly being TRBD1 or TRBD2 (5 bases each). This CDR3 contains 12 residues. V was pared by 4 bases and J by 2 bases, with 7 bases between. Germline V gene lookup returns CDR1 DFQATT and CDR2 SNEGSKA (reference sequence). The chain's CDR3 is CSAIGTTDTQYF. The CDR3 region has the DNA TGCAGTGCTATTGGGACCACAGATACGCAGTATTTT.

This clonotype was recorded at least ten times. This chain uses TRBV7-8 with TRBJ2-7; D is uncertain. The V and J ends lost 1 base and 7 bases respectively, with 17 bases between them. This CDR3 has 15 amino acids. Germline assignment: CDR1 SGHVS and CDR2 FQNEAQ. The CDR3 region has the DNA TGTGCCAGCAGCTTAGAGGCCCGGTCCATCGGTGAGCAGTACGTC. Translation: CASSLEARSIGEQYV.

In its sample, this clonotype was seen many times. The chain couples TRBV12-3 or TRBV12-4 to TRBJ1-5, with D tentatively TRBD1 (5 bases). The CDR3 sequence is 16 residues long. V was pared by 4 bases and J by 3 bases, with 16 bases between. This CDR3 reads CASSSRQPLYNQPQHF. The CDR3 coding sequence is TGTGCCAGCAGTTCTCGACAGCCTCTCTACAATCAGCCCCAGCATTTT.

This clonotype came up many times. The chain is built from TRBV7-2 and TRBJ2-3; maybe TRBD1 (5 bases). Trimming cost V 3 bases and J 4 bases, with 8 bases left between them. The CDR3 has 13 amino acids. Germline V gene sequence: CDR1 SGHTA, CDR2 FQGNSA. The CDR3 loop reads CASSFWGADTQYF. Here the CDR3 DNA reads TGTGCCAGCAGCTTTTGGGGCGCAGATACGCAGTATTTT.

The DNA for the CDR3 is TGTGCCAGCAGCCCCAAGCTAGCGGGGGCGAACACCGGGGAGCTGTTTTTT. Translated: CASSPKLAGANTGELFF. This chain links TRBV7-6 with TRBJ2-2, with 10 bases aligning to TRBD2. This CDR3 comprises 17 residues. Germline CDR1 is SGHVS and CDR2 is FNYEAQ. V gave up 5 bases and J gave up 0 bases; unmatched junction bases: 6.

This clonotype came up a few times. The chain has TRBV7-2 and TRBJ2-2, with TRBD1 identical over 8 bases. The germline V gene encodes CDR1 SGHTA and CDR2 FQGNSA. Losses at the gene ends were 5 bases for V and 5 bases for J; bases not matched to a gene: 7. This CDR3 is built from 15 residues. Here the CDR3 reads CASSPQTGDTGELFF. The CDR3 DNA sequence: TGTGCCAGCAGCCCTCAGACAGGGGATACCGGGGAGCTGTTTTTT.

The genes are TRBV25-1 and TRBJ2-1; possible D gene TRBD1, 5 bases. V was cut by 2 bases and J by 1 base, with 6 bases left in between. Germline V gene lookup returns CDR1 MGHDK and CDR2 SYGVNS. This CDR3 region has 14 residues. The CDR3 is CASSEQGSYNEQFF. The CDR3 DNA reads TGTGCCAGCAGTGAACAGGGATCCTACAATGAGCAGTTCTTC.

Worth noting for this clonotype: A much larger clone differs by one base, so this may be a read error. The V gene is TRBV11-1, the J gene TRBJ2-1, with a possible D match to TRBD2 (6 bases). This CDR3 contains 15 residues. Germline V gene sequence: CDR1 SGHAT, CDR2 FQDESV (reference sequence). The CDR3 DNA reads as TGTGCCAGCAGCTTAGGGCTAGCGACCTACAATGAGCAGGTCTTC. Protein sequence: CASSLGLATYNEQVF.

This clonotype was observed a handful of times. The DNA for the CDR3 is TGTGCCAGCACCAAATACAGGACTAGCGGGAGCGGCTACCAAGAGACCCAGTACTTC. Translating gives CASTKYRTSGSGYQETQYF. The V and J genes are TRBV12-3 or TRBV12-4 and TRBJ2-5, with TRBD2 identical over 13 bases. This CDR3 spans 19 amino acids. Trimming removed 7 bases from V and 0 bases from J; junction bases left unmatched: 14.

The rearrangement joins TRBV9 to TRBJ1-4, with 8 bases lining up with TRBD1. Germline V CDR1 and CDR2: SGDLS, YYNGEE. The V segment lost 0 bases and the J segment 5 bases; nucleotides outside the gene matches: 0. This CDR3 comprises 14 residues. The CDR3 sequence is CASSVGTGNEKLFF. The DNA of the CDR3 is TGTGCCAGCAGCGTAGGGACAGGGAATGAAAAACTGTTTTTT.

This clonotype was counted between two and nine times. The CDR3 spells CASSQNQRPLLSGNTIYF. CDR3 DNA sequence: TGTGCCAGCAGCCAAAACCAGAGACCACTACTCTCTGGAAACACCATATATTTT. This chain connects TRBV14 to TRBJ1-3; no reliable D call. The germline V gene encodes CDR1 SGHDN and CDR2 FVKESK. Trimming took off 2 bases at V and 0 bases at J, with 17 bases between the two ends. This CDR3 region has 18 residues.